One and the same sample provided the 6 T cell receptor beta chains below, sequenced in a study of blood T cells in healthy people across ages (dated by TCRdb to the mid-2010s). Library generation was performed with 5' RACE. Data came from an Illumina HiSeq 2500. The second PCR ran for roughly 7 to 12 cycles and used a J-beta primer mix along with a sample-barcoded 5' primer. TCRdb trimmed public reads at Q25 via fastp, called clones via MiXCR and kept in-frame beta chains. One record per CDR3 amino acid sequence lists the most common genes and DNA. The sample table lists about 580,000 distinct CDR3 sequences, 45% to 55% of them with a count of one. Roughly 24% of the sample is taken by the ten largest. The sample consisted of blood. These receptors were taken from an older man in good health.

The V gene is TRBV7-2, the J gene TRBJ2-1, with 8 bases identical to TRBD2. The germline V gene encodes CDR1 SGHTA and CDR2 FQGNSA. CDR3 size: 15 residues. The V and J ends lost 5 bases and 3 bases, in that order; junction bases with no gene match: 6. This CDR3 is CASSEKREYYNEQFF. The CDR3, as DNA: TGTGCCAGCAGCGAAAAGCGGGAGTACTACAATGAGCAGTTCTTC. The whole variable domain, filled in from reference TRBV7-2 and TRBJ2-1, reads GAGVSQSPSNKVTEKGKDVELRCDPISGHTALYWYRQSLGQGLEFLIYFQGNSAPDKSGLPSDRFSAERTGGSVSTLTIQRTQQEDSAVYLCASSEKREYYNEQFFGPGTRLTVL.

This clonotype was seen a few times. The V gene is TRBV4-2, the J gene TRBJ2-5; D is possibly TRBD1 (5 bases). In germline, CDR1 is LGHNA, CDR2 YNFKEQ. Trimming took off 2 bases at V and 0 bases at J, with 13 bases between the two ends. The CDR3 is 16 residues long. Here the CDR3 reads CASSQRGRAYQETQYF. The CDR3 region has the DNA TGTGCCAGCAGCCAAAGGGGCAGGGCCTACCAAGAGACCCAGTACTTC.

CDR3 protein: CSVRDKGSYGYTF. The CDR3 bases are TGCAGCGTTCGGGACAAAGGTAGCTATGGCTACACCTTC. The chain carries TRBV29-1 and TRBJ1-2; TRBD1 is a possible D gene (6 bases). Germline lookup yields CDR1 SQVTM and CDR2 ANQGSEA. Trimming removed 5 bases from V and 4 bases from J, with 14 bases in between. The CDR3 contains 13 residues.

The rearrangement uses TRBV6-2 or TRBV6-3 and TRBJ2-2; 13 nucleotides align to TRBD2. The V segment lost 2 bases and the J segment 4 bases; nucleotides outside the gene matches: 7. The CDR3 runs to 18 residues. Germline V CDR1 and CDR2: MNHEY, SVGEGT. The CDR3 loop is CASSYGGLAGVPTGELFF. As DNA, the CDR3 is TGTGCCAGCAGTTACGGTGGACTAGCGGGGGTACCCACCGGGGAGCTGTTTTTT.

This sequence joins TRBV3-1 and TRBJ2-3; 10 bases are shared with TRBD2. This CDR3 has 18 amino acids. Germline V gene data show CDR1 as LGHDT and CDR2 as YNNKEL (reference sequence). With 4 bases clipped from V and 4 bases from J, the junction kept 14 bases outside the gene matches. CDR3: CASSRIRPSGGTADTQYF. CDR3 DNA: TGTGCCAGCAGCCGTATTCGGCCTAGCGGGGGTACAGCAGATACGCAGTATTTT.

V gene TRBV12-3 or TRBV12-4 combines with J gene TRBJ2-5; perhaps TRBD2 as D (5 bases). V was trimmed by 5 bases and J by 5 bases, leaving 18 bases between them. The CDR3 is 15 residues long. CDR3 DNA sequence: TGTGCCAGCAGTCCATCGGACTTTCGGAAGGAGACCCAGTACTTC. Translated: CASSPSDFRKETQYF.